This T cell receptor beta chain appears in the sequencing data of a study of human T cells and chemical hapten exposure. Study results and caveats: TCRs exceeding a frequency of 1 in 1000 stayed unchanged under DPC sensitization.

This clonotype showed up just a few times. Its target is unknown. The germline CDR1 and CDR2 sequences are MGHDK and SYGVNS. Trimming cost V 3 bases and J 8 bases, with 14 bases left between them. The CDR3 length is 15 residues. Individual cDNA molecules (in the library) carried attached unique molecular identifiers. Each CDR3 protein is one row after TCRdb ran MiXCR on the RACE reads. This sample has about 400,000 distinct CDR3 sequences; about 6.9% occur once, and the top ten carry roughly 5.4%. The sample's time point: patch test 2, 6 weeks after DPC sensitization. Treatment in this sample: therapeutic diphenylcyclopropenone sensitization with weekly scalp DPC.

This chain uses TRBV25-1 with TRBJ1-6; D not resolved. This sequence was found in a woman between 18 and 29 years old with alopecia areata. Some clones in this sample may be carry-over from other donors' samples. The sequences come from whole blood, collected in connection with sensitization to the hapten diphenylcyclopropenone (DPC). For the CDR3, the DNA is TGTGCCAGCAGTGATTCGACGGAACCTTATTCACCCCTCCACTTT. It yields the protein CASSDSTEPYSPLHF.